One sample yielded the 2 T cell receptor beta chains listed below, sequenced in a study of T-cell reconstitution after alpha-beta-depleted transplantation in children. Molecular barcoding with unique molecular identifiers was used for the TCRbeta library. TCRdb processed the PCR reads anew with MiXCR; each CDR3 protein has one entry. The sample records hundreds of thousands of distinct CDR3 sequences, about 10% being singletons. This specimen was PBMCs from the stem cell graft donor, taken from the stem cell graft. These receptor sequences come from a human donor who donated a stem cell graft to a child with acute myeloid leukemia.

The J gene is TRBJ2-1, the V gene TRBV9; D is perhaps TRBD2 (5 bases). The CDR3 runs 14 residues. Per the germline V gene, CDR1 is SGDLS and CDR2 is YYNGEE. V shed 3 bases and J shed 4 bases, with 11 bases lying between them. CDR3 in amino acids: CASSGLRGYNEQFF. The CDR3, as DNA: TGTGCCAGCAGCGGGCTTCGGGGATACAATGAGCAGTTCTTC.

In its sample, this clonotype was seen a few times. The rearrangement links TRBV20-1 to TRBJ2-3; unclear D gene. Germline V gene data show CDR1 as DFQATT and CDR2 as SNEGSKA (reference sequence). The germline V and J ends were trimmed by 3 bases and 4 bases, with 14 bases remaining between them. This CDR3 is 14 amino acids long. The CDR3 region has the DNA TGCAGTGCTAGCGGCCCCCCCAAGGCAGATACGCAGTATTTT. This codes for CSASGPPKADTQYF.